A single sample gave rise to the 30 T cell receptor beta chains below, sequenced in a study of blood T cell repertoires in COVID-19. Only in-frame clones appear in the TCRdb table, and some are missing; sequencing was by immunoSEQ multiplex PCR. Among approximately 250,000 clones listed, 88% were seen once. Sequencing was performed on PBMCs or T cells enriched from blood (not recorded which). Source of these receptors: a woman in her thirties or forties with acute COVID-19.

The V call is TRBV2, the J call TRBJ2-4; TRBD1 aligns across 10 bases. The CDR3 extends over 16 amino acids. Per germline, CDR1 SNHLY and CDR2 FYNNEI. With 6 bases clipped from V and 2 bases from J, the junction kept 7 bases outside the gene matches. The CDR3 loop reads CASSPDRGRPKNIQYF. CDR3 bases: TGTGCCAGCAGCCCCGACAGGGGGCGACCCAAAAACATTCAGTACTTC.

The CDR3 coding sequence is TGTGCCAGCAGTTTGGCCCCGACAGGGGGCTCGGGAAACACCATATATTTT. It encodes CASSLAPTGGSGNTIYF. The J gene is TRBJ1-3, the V gene TRBV28, with 10 bases aligning to TRBD1. The CDR3 totals 17 residues. V lost 3 bases, J lost 4 bases, and 9 bases stayed unmatched. Germline CDR1 and CDR2: MDHEN and SYDVKM.

The count of this clone is one. This sequence joins TRBV10-3 and TRBJ2-2; D call uncertain. This CDR3 region has 15 residues. V lost 8 bases to trimming and J lost 0 bases, with 13 bases between them. The germline CDR1 and CDR2 sequences are ENHRY and SYGVKD. In DNA form, the CDR3 reads TGTGCCATCGGTAGAGTGCAAACGAACACCGGGGAGCTGTTTTTT. The encoded protein is CAIGRVQTNTGELFF.

Note on this clone: It may be a read error: a sequence one base away is much more abundant. This sequence joins TRBV5-1 and TRBJ2-7, with 9 bases fitting TRBD2. The CDR3 runs 17 residues. Germline loops: CDR1 SGHRS, CDR2 YFSETQ. DNA for the CDR3: TGCGCCAGCTGCTTGGGTTCCGGGGCGGGAGGGATCTACGAGCAGTACTTC. Protein: CASCLGSGAGGIYEQYF.

The CDR3 sequence is CASSATGASGVKLFF. DNA of the CDR3: TGTGCCAGCAGTGCGACAGGGGCCTCGGGGGTAAAACTGTTTTTT. V gene TRBV2 combines with J gene TRBJ1-4, with 8 bases that match TRBD1. This CDR3 has 15 residues. The ends lost 4 bases at V and 10 bases at J; junction bases unmatched: 11. The germline gives CDR1 SNHLY, CDR2 FYNNEI.

The rearrangement joins TRBV2 to TRBJ2-2, with TRBD1 identical over 8 bases. The CDR3 totals 14 residues. Germline V CDR1 and CDR2: SNHLY, FYNNEI. The V segment lost 4 bases and the J segment 4 bases; nucleotides outside the gene matches: 2. CDR3 nucleotides: TGTGCCAGCAGTGGGACAGGGCGCACCGGGGAGCTGTTTTTT. Protein product: CASSGTGRTGELFF.

This sequence joins TRBV29-1 and TRBJ2-5, with 9 bases identical to TRBD1. This CDR3 has 13 amino acids. Germline CDR1 reads SQVTM; CDR2 reads ANQGSEA. With V trimmed by 6 bases and J by 4 bases, 6 bases remained unmatched. The CDR3 region is CSVGTGGPETQYF. As DNA, the CDR3 is TGCAGCGTCGGCACAGGGGGCCCAGAGACCCAGTACTTC. The whole variable domain, remainder taken from reference TRBV29-1 and TRBJ2-5, is SAVISQKPSRDICQRGTSLTIQCQVDSQVTMMFWYRQQPGQSLTLIATANQGSEATYESGFVIDKFPISRPNLTFSTLTVSNMSPEDSSIYLCSVGTGGPETQYFGPGTRLLVL.

This sequence joins TRBV6-5 and TRBJ1-2; TRBD1 matches 7 bases. The CDR3 contains 14 residues. CDR1 and CDR2 (germline): MNHEY, SVGAGI. V lost 5 bases, J lost 4 bases, and 7 bases stayed unmatched. The CDR3 sequence: CASSHRGAAYGYTF. As DNA, the CDR3 is TGTGCCAGCAGTCACAGGGGAGCGGCCTATGGCTACACCTTC.

The chain is built from TRBV7-9 and TRBJ1-1; D gene ambiguous. The CDR3 is made up of 14 amino acids. V lost 5 bases, J lost 4 bases, and 14 bases lay in between. Per the germline V gene, CDR1 is SEHNR and CDR2 is FQNEAQ (reference sequence). The CDR3 DNA reads TGTGCCAGCAGCCGGCCTGGGCCTGGCACTGAAGCTTTCTTT. This translates into CASSRPGPGTEAFF.

The J gene is TRBJ1-1, the V gene TRBV9; unclear D gene. From germline, CDR1 is SGDLS and CDR2 YYNGEE. Trimming removed 3 bases at V and 0 bases at J, with 6 bases between. The CDR3 length is 13 residues. CDR3 DNA sequence: TGTGCCAGCAGCGGACTTATGAACACTGAAGCTTTCTTT. Encoded protein: CASSGLMNTEAFF.

The chain joins TRBV19 to TRBJ2-7; 11 nucleotides line up with TRBD2. The trim removed 5 bases at V and 6 bases at J, leaving 9 bases unmatched. The CDR3 runs to 15 residues. Germline-derived CDR1 and CDR2 are LNHDA and SQIVND (reference sequence). The CDR3 DNA reads as TGTGCCAGTAGTGCGATACTAGCGGGAGCTTCCGAGCAGTACTTC. Its protein is CASSAILAGASEQYF. The full variable domain, rest sourced from reference TRBV19 and TRBJ2-7, is DGGITQSPKYLFRKEGQNVTLSCEQNLNHDAMYWYRQDPGQGLRLIYYSQIVNDFQKGDIAEGYSVSREKKESFPLTVTSAQKNPTAFYLCASSAILAGASEQYFGPGTRLTVT.

The chain has TRBV5-1 and TRBJ1-4, with 8 bases matching TRBD1. J lost 5 bases, V lost 0 bases, and 0 bases had no gene match. The germline CDR1 and CDR2 sequences are SGHRS and YFSETQ. The CDR3 covers 14 residues. The CDR3 loop is CASSLGQGNEKLFF. CDR3 DNA: TGCGCCAGCAGCTTGGGACAGGGGAATGAAAAACTGTTTTTT.

The rearrangement joins TRBV7-8 to TRBJ2-2; no clear D. The CDR3 covers 14 residues. V was trimmed by 1 base and J by 2 bases, leaving 5 bases between them. In germline, CDR1 is SGHVS, CDR2 FQNEAQ. CDR3 residues: CASSLGANTGELFF. Here the CDR3 DNA reads TGTGCCAGCAGCTTAGGGGCCAACACCGGGGAGCTGTTTTTT.

This clone was found a few times. The chain couples TRBV5-1 to TRBJ2-2; TRBD1 might be the D (6 bases). The CDR3 sequence is 14 residues long. V gave up 4 bases and J gave up 6 bases, with 13 bases separating them. The germline V gene encodes CDR1 SGHRS and CDR2 YFSETQ. CDR3 loop: CASSVIQGAGELFF. CDR3 in DNA: TGCGCCAGCAGCGTCATACAGGGTGCCGGGGAGCTGTTTTTT.

The chain employs TRBV5-1 and TRBJ2-2; 12 nucleotides line up with TRBD2. Trimming cost V 3 bases and J 2 bases; bases outside gene matches: 2. Germline V gene data show CDR1 as SGHRS and CDR2 as YFSETQ. This CDR3 is built from 16 residues. The CDR3 nucleotides read TGCGCCAGCAGCTCTGGACTAGCGGGAAACACCGGGGAGCTGTTTTTT. This gives the protein CASSSGLAGNTGELFF.

As DNA, the CDR3 is TGTGCCAGCAGGATTCGGGACAGGGGGGATCAGCCCCAGCATTTT. It encodes CASRIRDRGDQPQHF. The rearrangement joins TRBV2 to TRBJ1-5; 11 positions match TRBD1. Per germline, CDR1 SNHLY and CDR2 FYNNEI. This CDR3 region has 15 residues. The V gene end was trimmed by 6 bases and the J gene end by 5 bases; junction bases not matched to a gene: 6.

This clone was seen a single time. The chain recombines TRBV7-2 with TRBJ1-4, with TRBD1 as a possible D gene (6 bases). From germline, CDR1 is SGHTA and CDR2 FQGNSA. This CDR3 spans 17 amino acids. V lost 4 bases to trimming and J lost 0 bases, with 15 bases between them. CDR3 amino acids: CASSYTGPTATNEKLFF. CDR3 nucleotides: TGTGCCAGCAGCTACACAGGGCCCACGGCAACTAATGAAAAACTGTTTTTT. The full variable domain, completed using reference TRBV7-2 and TRBJ1-4, is GAGVSQSPSNKVTEKGKDVELRCDPISGHTALYWYRQSLGQGLEFLIYFQGNSAPDKSGLPSDRFSAERTGGSVSTLTIQRTQQEDSAVYLCASSYTGPTATNEKLFFGSGTQLSVL.

The V call is TRBV7-2, the J call TRBJ1-4; no clear D. The germline V gene has CDR1 SGHTA and CDR2 FQGNSA. V was pared by 5 bases and J by 8 bases, with 21 bases between. This CDR3 comprises 16 residues. The chain's CDR3 is CASSPGTRGGGEKLFF. The CDR3 DNA reads as TGTGCCAGCAGCCCAGGCACCCGGGGAGGAGGCGAAAAACTGTTTTTT.

This clone was observed a handful of times. The rearrangement links TRBV28 to TRBJ2-2, with 7 nucleotides matching TRBD1. Germline lookup yields CDR1 MDHEN and CDR2 SYDVKM. V lost 3 bases, J lost 3 bases, and 7 bases stayed unmatched. The CDR3 has 16 residues. CDR3 nucleotide sequence: TGTGCCAGCAGTTTCCCCAGGGGGATTGACACCGGGGAGCTGTTTTTT. Amino acid sequence: CASSFPRGIDTGELFF.

This clone was picked up one time. The rearrangement links TRBV13 to TRBJ1-1; D unclear. The V and J ends lost 5 bases and 3 bases respectively, with 10 bases between them. The V gene's germline CDR1 is PRHDT and CDR2 FYEKMQ (reference sequence). The CDR3 runs to 13 residues. CDR3 DNA sequence: TGTGCCAGCAGCCGCACGGGAGACACTGAAGCTTTCTTT. Its translation is CASSRTGDTEAFF.

The V call is TRBV3-1 (or the pseudogene TRBV3-2), the J call TRBJ1-1; TRBD1 might be the D (6 bases). The germline V and J ends were trimmed by 6 bases and 3 bases, with 14 bases remaining between them. This CDR3 has 14 residues. CDR1 is LGHDT, CDR2 YNNKEL, per germline (reference sequence). CDR3: CASRYQGSHTEAFF. DNA of the CDR3: TGTGCCAGCAGATATCAGGGGTCACACACTGAAGCTTTCTTT.

This rearrangement joins TRBV24-1 to TRBJ1-2; the match to TRBD1 covers 7 bases. The ends lost 1 base at V and 10 bases at J; junction bases unmatched: 5. The V gene's germline CDR1 is KGHDR and CDR2 SFDVKD. The CDR3 is 13 amino acids. CDR3 sequence (DNA): TGTGCCACCAGTGATTTTCCGGGACAGCCCTACACCTTC. Translating gives CATSDFPGQPYTF.

The chain links TRBV5-1 to TRBJ1-4; a possible D gene is TRBD1 (5 bases). Germline V gives CDR1 SGHRS, CDR2 YFSETQ. The ends were cut back, 0 bases at V and 8 bases at J, with 11 bases in the middle. The CDR3 sequence is 14 residues long. In DNA, the CDR3 is TGCGCCAGCAGCTTGGGCAGGGCCAGGGAAAAACTGTTTTTT. Amino acid sequence: CASSLGRAREKLFF.

This clone has a handful of counts. This chain joins TRBV3-1 (or the pseudogene TRBV3-2) and TRBJ1-5; D is uncertain. The CDR3 runs 13 residues. Deletions cut 0 bases from V and 7 bases from J, with 7 bases between. Germline assignment: CDR1 LGHDT and CDR2 YNNKEL (reference sequence). As DNA, the CDR3 is TGTGCCAGCAGCCAAGACTTTCAGCAGCCCCAGCATTTT. It is translated as CASSQDFQQPQHF.

V usage is TRBV25-1 and J usage is TRBJ2-3, with TRBD2 matching 8 bases. With V trimmed by 2 bases and J by 3 bases, 7 bases remained unmatched. The CDR3 has 16 residues. Germline V gene sequence: CDR1 MGHDK, CDR2 SYGVNS. This CDR3 is CASSEGIAGRTDTQYF. The CDR3 DNA sequence: TGTGCCAGCAGTGAAGGTATAGCGGGAAGAACAGATACGCAGTATTTT.

CDR3 protein: CASSYSSVQRRTYEQYV. CDR3 coding DNA: TGTGCCAGCAGTTACTCGAGTGTCCAACGGCGGACCTACGAGCAGTACGTC. V and J are TRBV6-2 or TRBV6-3 and TRBJ2-7; D gene uncertain. Germline V gene lookup returns CDR1 MNHEY and CDR2 SVGEGT. V shed 0 bases and J shed 2 bases, with 17 bases lying between them. The CDR3 contains 17 residues.

This clone has more than one count but fewer than ten. The chain carries TRBV19 and TRBJ1-1; TRBD1 is a possible D gene (5 bases). With 4 bases removed from V and 4 bases from J, the gap between germline ends came to 13 bases. Germline assignment: CDR1 LNHDA and CDR2 SQIVND (reference sequence). The CDR3 totals 14 residues. CDR3 bases: TGTGCCAGTAGTACGGGGGGTGGTAGCACTGAAGCTTTCTTT. It yields the protein CASSTGGGSTEAFF.

The chain joins TRBV10-1 to TRBJ2-5; unclear D gene. V lost 3 bases, J lost 2 bases, and 7 bases lay in between. The germline CDR1 and CDR2 sequences are WNHNN and SYGVQD (reference sequence). The CDR3 is 13 amino acids. This chain's CDR3 is CASSDQVQETQYF. Here the CDR3 DNA reads TGCGCCAGCAGTGATCAGGTTCAAGAGACCCAGTACTTC.

The chain links TRBV5-5 to TRBJ2-1; TRBD1 aligns across 7 bases. Germline assignment: CDR1 SGHKS and CDR2 YYEKEE (reference sequence). The junction had 5 bases not matched to a gene; V was cut back by 0 bases and J by 5 bases. The CDR3 covers 15 residues. CDR3 protein: CASSLGQGVDNEQFF. The CDR3 DNA reads TGTGCCAGCAGCTTGGGACAGGGAGTGGACAATGAGCAGTTCTTC.

V gene TRBV28 combines with J gene TRBJ2-7; 7 nucleotides agree with TRBD2. From germline, CDR1 is MDHEN and CDR2 SYDVKM. CDR3 length: 14 amino acids. V lost 6 bases to trimming and J lost 2 bases; unmatched junction nucleotides: 7. CDR3 sequence: CASRAGPPTYEQYV. The DNA of the CDR3 is TGTGCCAGCAGAGCGGGACCCCCTACCTACGAGCAGTACGTC.